One sample yielded the 2 T cell receptor beta chains listed below, sequenced in a study of blood T cell repertoires in COVID-19. Sequencing was performed with immunoSEQ multiplex PCR; in TCRdb, only in-frame clones are kept and a portion is missing. The table has around 300,000 clones, approximately 88% seen once. Sequenced sample: peripheral blood. These receptors were obtained from a man in his fifties with acute or convalescent COVID-19.

The chain is built from TRBV14 and TRBJ2-5; TRBD1 might be the D (6 bases). V was clipped by 4 bases and J by 5 bases, with 20 bases between them. From germline, CDR1 is SGHDN and CDR2 FVKESK. The CDR3 contains 16 residues. The CDR3 bases are TGTGCCAGCAGCCGCGTCTCGCAGGGGAGCAGGGAGACCCAGTACTTC. As protein: CASSRVSQGSRETQYF.

The chain uses TRBV6-5 and TRBJ1-4; D might be TRBD1 (6 bases). The CDR3 is 14 amino acids. The germline CDR1 and CDR2 sequences are MNHEY and SVGAGI. Trimming took 10 bases from V and 4 from J, leaving 16 bases between them. The DNA of the CDR3 is TGTGCCATCCCGATCGACAGGAATAATGAAAAACTGTTTTTT. This sequence encodes CAIPIDRNNEKLFF.